The T cell receptor (beta chain) described here comes from a study of cytomegalovirus exposure and HLA in healthy donors. Study-wide background: Within an early data release were around 87 million unique TCRs drawn from HLA-typed donors. Clustering assigned around 77% of the roughly 370 genotyped donors to the Caucasian-associated ancestry cluster.

Vbeta (60) and Jbeta (13) primers were used in the PCR. The repertoire was sequenced with immunoSEQ multiplex PCR; TCRdb's copy has only in-frame clones and lacks some. The sample has fewer than 200,000 clones, about four fifths seen once. This clone was recorded a few times. After removal of 1 base from V and 8 bases from J, the junction contained 11 bases not matched to a gene. Germline loops: CDR1 SEHNR, CDR2 FQNEAQ (reference sequence). The length of the CDR3 is 16 residues. The clonotype was recovered from a male donor in good health and CMV-seronegative. The rearrangement joins TRBV7-9 to TRBJ1-5; 7 bases line up with TRBD1. Sequences were obtained from PBMCs. The CDR3 loop is CASSLDVVGTEKPQHF. In DNA form, the CDR3 reads TGTGCCAGCAGCTTAGATGTTGTAGGGACAGAGAAGCCCCAGCATTTT.